The 32 T cell receptor beta chains below were found in one sample sequenced in a study of T cells after yellow fever vaccination. TCRdb recomputed calls from the 5' RACE reads with MiXCR, one row per CDR3 protein. In the table there are around 250,000 distinct CDR3 sequences, 6.9% of which are singletons. The sample consisted of CD4+ T cells sorted from PBMCs, taken 15 days after the yellow fever booster vaccination. These receptor sequences come from a man in his thirties or forties who received the YFV17D yellow fever vaccine.

The genes are TRBV4-3 and TRBJ1-5; TRBD1 is a possible D gene (5 bases). CDR1 and CDR2 (germline): LGHNA, YSLEER. CDR3 length equals 15 residues. Trimming cost V 0 bases and J 5 bases, with 11 bases left between them. CDR3 nucleotide sequence: TGCGCCAGCAGCCAAGACTGGCAGGGCTATCAGCCCCAGCATTTT. Its protein is CASSQDWQGYQPQHF.

This chain connects TRBV20-1 to TRBJ1-1; D possibly corresponds to TRBD1 (5 bases). The CDR3 runs 16 residues. Between the trimmed V and J ends, which lost 0 bases and 6 bases, there was a span of 20 bases. The germline CDR1 and CDR2 sequences are DFQATT and SNEGSKA (reference sequence). The CDR3 loop reads CSARERQQGWRPEAFF. CDR3 sequence (DNA): TGCAGTGCTAGAGAGAGACAGCAGGGATGGAGACCTGAAGCTTTCTTT.

Many counts were recorded for this clonotype. The chain joins TRBV24-1 to TRBJ2-3; D uncertain. The V and J ends lost 4 bases and 5 bases respectively, with 9 bases between them. Looked up from germline, CDR1 is KGHDR and CDR2 is SFDVKD. The CDR3 runs 13 residues. The CDR3 coding sequence is TGTGCCACCAGTGACTCTAGTGTAGATACGCAGTATTTT. This gives the protein CATSDSSVDTQYF.

This clonotype was counted only a few times. The genes are TRBV12-3 or TRBV12-4 and TRBJ1-2; possible D gene TRBD1, 6 bases. V was pared by 8 bases and J by 5 bases, with 18 bases between. This CDR3 contains 14 residues. The CDR3 is CASSKGGRRYGYTF. The CDR3 nucleotides read TGTGCCAGCTCAAAAGGGGGTCGGCGGTATGGCTACACCTTC.

This clonotype showed up just a few times. The genes are TRBV5-6 and TRBJ2-3, with D perhaps being TRBD1 or TRBD2 (5 bases each). The CDR3 loop spans 14 amino acids. The V gene lost 4 bases and the J gene lost 4 bases, with 13 bases spanning the gap. CDR1 SGHDT and CDR2 YYEEEE come from the germline V gene. The DNA for the CDR3 is TGTGCCAGCAGCACAGTAGTGGGGGCAGATACGCAGTATTTT. Its translation is CASSTVVGADTQYF. The full variable domain, with the rest looked up from reference TRBV5-6 and TRBJ2-3, is DAGVTQSPTHLIKTRGQQVTLRCSPKSGHDTVSWYQQALGQGPQFIFQYYEEEERQRGNFPDRFSGHQFPNYSSELNVNALLLGDSALYLCASSTVVGADTQYFGPGTRLTVL.

The rearrangement links TRBV5-5 to TRBJ1-2; no reliable D call. Germline loops: CDR1 SGHKS, CDR2 YYEKEE (reference sequence). V was clipped by 3 bases and J by 6 bases, with 15 bases between them. CDR3 length: 14 amino acids. The CDR3 DNA follows: TGTGCCAGCAGCTCGGATCGTGGGCGGGATGGCTACACCTTC. It specifies CASSSDRGRDGYTF.

V gene TRBV12-3 or TRBV12-4 combines with J gene TRBJ2-1, with 7 bases identical to TRBD2. The CDR3 runs 15 residues. Germline trimming cut 6 bases from V and 8 bases from J; bases unmatched to any gene: 13. CDR3 amino acids: CASSRSGRGADEQFF. CDR3 bases: TGTGCCAGCAGCCGGAGTGGGAGGGGCGCAGATGAGCAGTTCTTC.

A few counts support this clonotype. The rearrangement joins TRBV18 to TRBJ2-2; unclear D gene. The germline V and J ends were trimmed by 1 base and 1 base, with 10 bases remaining between them. The germline V gene encodes CDR1 KGHSH and CDR2 LQKENI. The CDR3 loop spans 16 amino acids. The DNA of the CDR3 is TGTGCCAGCTCACCACTTACCTTACAGAACACCGGGGAGCTGTTTTTT. Translation gives CASSPLTLQNTGELFF. Full variable domain (outside the CDR3, taken from reference TRBV18 and TRBJ2-2): NAGVMQNPRHLVRRRGQEARLRCSPMKGHSHVYWYRQLPEEGLKFMVYLQKENIIDESGMPKERFSAEFPKEGPSILRIQQVVRGDSAAYFCASSPLTLQNTGELFFGEGSRLTVL.

This clonotype was observed at least ten times. The rearrangement uses TRBV5-5 and TRBJ2-5, with a tentative D call TRBD2 (6 bases). Trimming stripped 0 bases from V and 4 bases from J, with 10 bases between. Per germline, CDR1 SGHKS and CDR2 YYEKEE (reference sequence). The CDR3 consists of 14 residues. CDR3: CASSLGPGGETQYF. Here the CDR3 DNA reads TGTGCCAGCAGCTTGGGTCCCGGGGGAGAGACCCAGTACTTC.

The rearrangement uses TRBV5-1 and TRBJ1-1, with TRBD1 identical over 11 bases. V shed 6 bases and J 0 bases; nucleotides not matched to a gene: 7. Germline V CDR1 and CDR2: SGHRS, YFSETQ. The CDR3 spans 16 residues. CDR3 amino acids: CASTLGQGALNTEAFF. In DNA form, the CDR3 reads TGCGCCAGCACCCTAGGACAGGGGGCCCTGAACACTGAAGCTTTCTTT.

The rearrangement joins TRBV7-6 to TRBJ2-7; 13 bases line up with TRBD2. Germline V gene lookup returns CDR1 SGHVS and CDR2 FNYEAQ. CDR3 size: 16 residues. The V gene end was trimmed by 0 bases and the J gene end by 1 base; junction bases not matched to a gene: 0. For the CDR3, the DNA is TGTGCCAGCAGCTTAGCGGGACTAGCGGGGTCCTACGAGCAGTACTTC. Amino acids: CASSLAGLAGSYEQYF.

The chain carries TRBV20-1 and TRBJ2-3; possibly TRBD1 for D (5 bases). V gave up 2 bases and J gave up 2 bases, with 14 bases separating them. This CDR3 region has 15 residues. Germline CDR1 is DFQATT and CDR2 is SNEGSKA (reference sequence). Here the CDR3 DNA reads TGCAGTGCTAGATCGACAGTAACCTTCACAGATACGCAGTATTTT. This codes for CSARSTVTFTDTQYF.

This clonotype has just a few counts. Here the CDR3 reads CASSFGLAVGLEQFF. CDR3 sequence (DNA): TGTGCCAGCAGCTTTGGACTAGCGGTAGGCTTAGAGCAGTTCTTC. The chain employs TRBV7-2 and TRBJ2-1; 10 nucleotides align to TRBD2. This CDR3 region has 15 residues. After removal of 3 bases from V and 10 bases from J, the junction contained 9 bases not matched to a gene. Germline V CDR1 and CDR2: SGHTA, FQGNSA.

In this sample, this clonotype turned up many times. V is TRBV29-1 and J is TRBJ1-1, with 9 bases identical to TRBD1. The CDR3 is made up of 11 amino acids. CDR1 and CDR2 (germline): SQVTM, ANQGSEA. The junction had 4 bases not matched to a gene; V was cut back by 6 bases and J by 8 bases. The CDR3 DNA reads as TGCAGCGTGAAACAGGGGGCGGAAGCTTTCTTT. Translating gives CSVKQGAEAFF.

The table lists this clonotype with many counts. The CDR3 is CATSRDRGASNQPQHF. The CDR3 DNA reads TGTGCCACCAGCAGAGACCGAGGGGCGAGCAATCAGCCCCAGCATTTT. The chain combines TRBV15 with TRBJ1-5; D may be TRBD1 (5 bases). The germline V and J ends were trimmed by 0 bases and 1 base, with 10 bases remaining between them. The germline V gene encodes CDR1 LNHNV and CDR2 YYDKDF (reference sequence). This CDR3 is built from 16 residues.

The genes are TRBV20-1 and TRBJ2-7, with 8 nucleotides matching TRBD1. This CDR3 contains 15 residues. With V trimmed by 3 bases and J by 4 bases, 11 bases remained unmatched. The germline V gene encodes CDR1 DFQATT and CDR2 SNEGSKA (reference sequence). CDR3 in amino acids: CSASVPRTGYYEQYF. CDR3 DNA sequence: TGCAGTGCTAGTGTTCCTCGGACAGGGTATTACGAGCAGTACTTC.

Ten or more counts support this clonotype. The chain uses TRBV6-2 or TRBV6-3 and TRBJ2-2; the match to TRBD2 covers 7 bases. V lost 7 bases, J lost 1 base, and 6 bases stayed unmatched. This CDR3 has 15 amino acids. Germline V gives CDR1 MNHEY, CDR2 SVGEGT. CDR3 coding DNA: TGTGCCAGCAACTTAGCGGGCCAGAACACCGGGGAGCTGTTTTTT. Protein: CASNLAGQNTGELFF.

The chain has TRBV20-1 and TRBJ2-7; TRBD1 is a possible D gene (5 bases). Per germline, CDR1 DFQATT and CDR2 SNEGSKA (reference sequence). V was pared by 3 bases and J by 6 bases, with 9 bases between. This CDR3 is 11 amino acids long. The CDR3 sequence is CSASSQGEQYF. The CDR3, as DNA: TGCAGTGCTAGTTCTCAGGGCGAGCAGTACTTC.

This clonotype has at least ten counts. In nucleotides, the CDR3 is TGCGCCAGCAGCTTGGTTTCAGGGGTATACAATGAGCAGTTCTTC. It is translated as CASSLVSGVYNEQFF. This sequence joins TRBV5-1 and TRBJ2-1; D might be TRBD1 (6 bases). Germline V lookup: CDR1 SGHRS, CDR2 YFSETQ. The CDR3 covers 15 residues. V was pared by 0 bases and J by 4 bases, with 11 bases between. Together with reference TRBV5-1 and TRBJ2-1, the CDR3 gives the full variable domain: KAGVTQTPRYLIKTRGQQVTLSCSPISGHRSVSWYQQTPGQGLQFLFEYFSETQRNKGNFPGRFSGRQFSNSRSEMNVSTLELGDSALYLCASSLVSGVYNEQFFGPGTRLTVL.

Ten or more counts support this clonotype. An end of the junction does not agree with germline; a read error may underlie this. V is TRBV12-3 or TRBV12-4 and J is TRBJ2-5; weak D call: TRBD1 (6 bases). This CDR3 has 16 residues. CDR3 in DNA: TGTGCCAGCAGCTTAGGGTTACAGGGAGCGGCGGAGACCCAGTACTTC. Amino acids: CASSLGLQGAAETQYF.

This clonotype appeared a single time. A much larger clonotype is one base distant, so this may be a read error. The rearrangement uses TRBV5-1 and TRBJ2-1; D is unresolved. This CDR3 has 13 amino acids. With 0 bases removed from V and 7 bases from J, the gap between germline ends came to 8 bases. Germline V gene sequence: CDR1 SGHRS, CDR2 YFSETQ. The CDR3 nucleotides are TGCGCCAGCAGCTTGGGAATCGCGAATGAGCAGTTCTTC. Protein: CASSLGIANEQFF.

V and J are TRBV11-2 and TRBJ2-6, with D perhaps TRBD1 (5 bases). Deletions cut 2 bases from V and 1 base from J, with 15 bases between. CDR3 length: 18 amino acids. From germline, CDR1 is SGHAT and CDR2 FQNNGV. In DNA, the CDR3 is TGTGCCAGCAGCTTAATTTATCAGGGTAATTCTGGGGCCAACGTCCTGACTTTC. Translating gives CASSLIYQGNSGANVLTF.

This clonotype was detected only a few times. The genes are TRBV7-6 and TRBJ2-1, with 11 positions matching TRBD1. This CDR3 has 17 amino acids. Germline-derived CDR1 and CDR2 are SGHVS and FNYEAQ. Unmatched junction bases numbered 10, after V lost 5 bases and J lost 4 bases. The DNA for the CDR3 is TGTGCCAGCAGCGCCGGACAGGGGGCCGCTTCATACAATGAGCAGTTCTTC. This translates into CASSAGQGAASYNEQFF. The full variable domain, completed using reference TRBV7-6 and TRBJ2-1, is GAGVSQSPRYKVTKRGQDVALRCDPISGHVSLYWYRQALGQGPEFLTYFNYEAQQDKSGLPNDRFSAERPEGSISTLTIQRTEQRDSAMYRCASSAGQGAASYNEQFFGPGTRLTVL.

This clonotype was counted ten times or more. The CDR3: CASRGQESYNEQFF. CDR3 sequence (DNA): TGCGCCAGCAGGGGACAGGAATCGTACAATGAGCAGTTCTTC. The rearrangement uses TRBV5-1 and TRBJ2-1; 8 positions match TRBD1. Looked up from germline, CDR1 is SGHRS and CDR2 is YFSETQ. The CDR3 loop spans 14 amino acids. J gave up 4 bases and V 5 bases, and 5 bases lay outside the gene matches.

A few counts support this clonotype. This CDR3 reads CASSPGGGQGIYEQYF. The CDR3 bases are TGCGCCAGCAGCCCGGGAGGGGGACAGGGGATCTACGAGCAGTACTTC. The chain employs TRBV5-1 and TRBJ2-7; 10 nucleotides line up with TRBD1. The ends lost 4 bases at V and 3 bases at J; junction bases unmatched: 10. This CDR3 spans 16 amino acids. The V gene's germline CDR1 is SGHRS and CDR2 YFSETQ. Filled out from reference TRBV5-1 and TRBJ2-7, the complete variable domain reads KAGVTQTPRYLIKTRGQQVTLSCSPISGHRSVSWYQQTPGQGLQFLFEYFSETQRNKGNFPGRFSGRQFSNSRSEMNVSTLELGDSALYLCASSPGGGQGIYEQYFGPGTRLTVT.

This clonotype was detected only a few times. The CDR3 sequence: CAGGESSYNEQFF. The CDR3, as DNA: TGTGCCGGGGGTGAGAGCTCCTACAATGAGCAGTTCTTC. This sequence joins TRBV18 and TRBJ2-1; D is possibly TRBD1 or TRBD2 (5 bases each). The germline V and J ends were trimmed by 11 bases and 0 bases, with 11 bases remaining between them. CDR1 and CDR2 from the germline V gene are KGHSH and LQKENI. The CDR3 has 13 amino acids. Full variable domain (remainder filled in from reference TRBV18 and TRBJ2-1): NAGVMQNPRHLVRRRGQEARLRCSPMKGHSHVYWYRQLPEEGLKFMVYLQKENIIDESGMPKERFSAEFPKEGPSILRIQQVVRGDSAAYFCAGGESSYNEQFFGPGTRLTVL.

This clonotype was counted only a few times. At one boundary the junction diverges from the germline segment, which might be a read error. The rearrangement links TRBV6-1 to TRBJ2-5; D is uncertain. Germline CDR1 reads MNHNS; CDR2 reads SASEGT. CDR3 length: 14 residues. CDR3 protein: CACSAKPGFGTQYF. CDR3 DNA: TGTGCCTGCAGTGCTAAACCTGGCTTTGGGACCCAGTACTTC.

This clonotype was seen repeatedly, ten times or more. The V gene is TRBV7-2, the J gene TRBJ2-3; 7 bases fit TRBD2. The germline V gene has CDR1 SGHTA and CDR2 FQGNSA. The V and J ends lost 7 bases and 1 base, in that order; junction bases with no gene match: 11. The CDR3 runs 16 residues. CDR3 residues: CASNQGAGFGTDTQYF. The CDR3 coding sequence is TGTGCCAGCAACCAAGGAGCGGGGTTCGGCACAGATACGCAGTATTTT.

V is TRBV7-2 and J is TRBJ2-3, with D unresolved. Germline V lookup: CDR1 SGHTA, CDR2 FQGNSA. V lost 5 bases, J lost 4 bases, and 10 bases lay in between. This CDR3 is built from 13 residues. CDR3 DNA sequence: TGTGCCAGCAGCGATCTCCCTGCAGATACGCAGTATTTT. Its protein product is CASSDLPADTQYF.

This sequence joins TRBV7-2 and TRBJ1-6; TRBD1 might be the D (5 bases). Trimming removed 4 bases from V and 3 bases from J, with 13 bases in between. CDR1 and CDR2 from the germline V gene are SGHTA and FQGNSA. This CDR3 contains 16 residues. The CDR3 DNA follows: TGTGCCAGCAGCTCGTCTCTGGGACTCTATAATTCACCCCTCCACTTT. It specifies CASSSSLGLYNSPLHF.

This clonotype was observed many times. The rearrangement joins TRBV20-1 to TRBJ1-1; the match to TRBD1 covers 7 bases. Trimming cost V 4 bases and J 5 bases; bases outside gene matches: 7. The CDR3 runs to 13 residues. Germline values: CDR1 DFQATT, CDR2 SNEGSKA (reference sequence). The CDR3 DNA reads as TGCAGTGCTATACAGGGGAGGGTTACTGAAGCTTTCTTT. It translates to CSAIQGRVTEAFF.

To note about this clonotype: The germline gene is not matched at one end of the junction; a read error may be the cause. The J gene is TRBJ2-6, the V gene TRBV20-1, with TRBD1 identical over 8 bases. In germline, CDR1 is DFQATT, CDR2 SNEGSKA (reference sequence). The CDR3 spans 16 residues. CDR3 protein: CCAEDRVGSGANVLTF. CDR3 coding DNA: TGCTGTGCAGAGGACAGGGTCGGATCTGGGGCCAACGTCCTGACTTTC.